These T cell receptor beta chains were read from a single sample in a study of early T cells in non-severe SARS-CoV-2 infection. TCRdb ran MiXCR on the 5' RACE reads and lists one entry per CDR3 protein. The sample has 95,000 to 150,000 distinct CDR3 sequences, 15% seen once; the top ten hold around a fifth. Sequenced material: whole blood. The receptors shown here come from an adult who was a healthcare worker with PCR-confirmed SARS-CoV-2 infection or an uninfected control (not recorded which). Both conserved end residues are part of each CDR3. Fields, in order: CDR3 DNA, CDR3 protein, V gene, J gene, clone size, CDR3 length, D gene. A D gene is named only where the DNA matches it firmly. Rows may omit the clone size; those that give it use once, few, many or a size class.

TGTGCCAGCAGTTATCAGGACACTGAAGCTTTCTTT	CASSYQDTEAFF	TRBV6-6	TRBJ1-1	-	12	-
TGTGCCAGCAGTTTGATAGGATCCGGGGAGCTGTTTTTT	CASSLIGSGELFF	TRBV12-3/TRBV12-4	TRBJ2-2	many	13	-
TGTGCCAGCAGCAGTTGGGACAGACAAGAGACCCAGTACTTC	CASSSWDRQETQYF	TRBV5-4	TRBJ2-5	-	14	TRBD1
TGTGCCAGCCAGGGGCTCTACGAGCAGTACTTC	CASQGLYEQYF	TRBV25-1	TRBJ2-7	few	11	-
TGTGCCAGCAGCCAAACTCTACGGAACAATGAGCAGTTCTTC	CASSQTLRNNEQFF	TRBV3-1	TRBJ2-1	few	14	-
TGTGCCAGCTCACCAGAACCACAGGGTCTTGAGCAGTTCTTC	CASSPEPQGLEQFF	TRBV18	TRBJ2-1	-	14	-
TGTGCCATTCCCGGGACAGGATCAAATCAGCCCCAGCATTTT	CAIPGTGSNQPQHF	TRBV6-1	TRBJ1-5	few	14	TRBD1
TGTGCCAGCACCCCATCGGGGACAGATAATTCACCCCTCCACTTT	CASTPSGTDNSPLHF	TRBV7-9	TRBJ1-6	-	15	TRBD1
TGCAGTGCTAGCCGGGACAGGGGGCGTGCTAGCACAGATACGCAGTATTTT	CSASRDRGRASTDTQYF	TRBV20-1	TRBJ2-3	few	17	TRBD1
TGTGCCTGGAGGCCCTTAGGGGAGACCCAGTACTTC	CAWRPLGETQYF	TRBV30	TRBJ2-5	-	12	-
TGTGCCAGCAGCCTCTTCGCGGATACGCAGTATTTT	CASSLFADTQYF	TRBV14	TRBJ2-3	-	12	-
TGTGCCAGCAGTTCAGGATCCGGGACCCGGTCCCATCTATCTTTTGGCTACACCTTC	CASSSGSGTRSHLSFGYTF	TRBV7-8	TRBJ1-2	-	19	-
TGTGCCAGCAGTTTCTACCAAGGGACCCAGTACTTC	CASSFYQGTQYF	TRBV12-3/TRBV12-4	TRBJ2-5	-	12	-
TGCAGCGCCGGACAGGGAGGAGATACGCAGTATTTT	CSAGQGGDTQYF	TRBV29-1	TRBJ2-3	-	12	TRBD1
TGTGCCAGCAGTTACATAGCGGAACCCCCCTACAATGAGCAGTTCTTC	CASSYIAEPPYNEQFF	TRBV6-2/TRBV6-3	TRBJ2-1	medium-sized	16	-
TGTGCCAGCAGCCCACCGGGCCCTGGGGCGAACACCGGGGAGCTGTTTTTT	CASSPPGPGANTGELFF	TRBV7-9	TRBJ2-2	few	17	-
TGCGCCAGCAGCCCATCATACACACGGGGAGAGACCCAGTACTTC	CASSPSYTRGETQYF	TRBV5-1	TRBJ2-5	few	15	-
TGCGCCAGCAGCCTCTCGGGTGACCTTATTCCCACTGAAGCTTTCTTT	CASSLSGDLIPTEAFF	TRBV4-1	TRBJ1-1	few	16	-
TGCAGTGCTAGGGACAGGGGCTCCTACAATGAGCAGTTCTTC	CSARDRGSYNEQFF	TRBV20-1	TRBJ2-1	-	14	TRBD1
TGCAGTGCCTATTCTGGACTAGCGGGGGGCCTACAAGAGACCCAGTACTTC	CSAYSGLAGGLQETQYF	TRBV20-1	TRBJ2-5	many	17	TRBD2
TGTGCCAGCAGTGATTCGGCAGTGCTCTCCTACGAGCAGTACTTC	CASSDSAVLSYEQYF	TRBV2	TRBJ2-7	-	15	-
TGTGCCAGCAGCTTAGTAGACTTCTATGGCTACACCTTC	CASSLVDFYGYTF	TRBV5-5	TRBJ1-2	many	13	-
TGTGCCAGCAGCCACCCCATGAGACCAGAGACCCAGTACTTC	CASSHPMRPETQYF	TRBV13	TRBJ2-5	many	14	-
TGCAGTGCTAGCTCGGGGGCGAAAAACACCATATATTTT	CSASSGAKNTIYF	TRBV20-1	TRBJ1-3	once	13	-
TGCGCCAGCAGTGGAGCGTATGAGCAGTTCTTC	CASSGAYEQFF	TRBV10-2	TRBJ2-1	-	11	-
TGCAGCGTCGACACAGGGTTAGCTTTCTTT	CSVDTGLAFF	TRBV29-1	TRBJ1-1	many	10	-
TGTGCCAGTAACAATCCCGGACAGGGTTTGACTGAAAAACTGTTTTTT	CASNNPGQGLTEKLFF	TRBV19	TRBJ1-4	few	16	TRBD1
TGTGCCAGCAGTGAAGCGCTTCGCGGGCGGGGGGGCAATACGCAGTATTTT	CASSEALRGRGGNTQYF	TRBV2	TRBJ2-3	-	17	TRBD2
TGTGCCAGCAGCTACAACATGAACACTGAAGCTTTCTTT	CASSYNMNTEAFF	TRBV7-9	TRBJ1-1	many	13	-
TGTGCCAGCAGTGACCGGAGGAACACCGGGGAGCTGTTTTTT	CASSDRRNTGELFF	TRBV2	TRBJ2-2	few	14	-
TGCGCCAGCAGCTTGTCTAGCGGGGGGCTGGGAGAGACCCAGTACTTC	CASSLSSGGLGETQYF	TRBV5-1	TRBJ2-5	-	16	TRBD2
TGTGCCAGCAGCGTAGTCCTAGCGGGGAGTCGGGAGACCCAGTACTTC	CASSVVLAGSRETQYF	TRBV9	TRBJ2-5	-	16	TRBD2
TGCAGTGCTAGGGGGGCGGCAGAATTCCTGAACACTGAAGCTTTCTTT	CSARGAAEFLNTEAFF	TRBV20-1	TRBJ1-1	-	16	-
TGCAGTGCTAGGCGCCCCGGGGGGACCTCCTACGAGCAGTACTTC	CSARRPGGTSYEQYF	TRBV20-1	TRBJ2-7	-	15	TRBD2
TGTGCCAGCAGCCGACGGAGCTCCTACAATGAGCAGTTCTTC	CASSRRSSYNEQFF	TRBV6-2/TRBV6-3	TRBJ2-1	many	14	-
TGCAGCGTTGAAGGGGGCACAGATACGCAGTATTTT	CSVEGGTDTQYF	TRBV29-1	TRBJ2-3	few	12	-
TGCGCCAGCAGCCAAGATGAGAGGAATGGGAAGACCCAGTACTTC	CASSQDERNGKTQYF	TRBV4-1	TRBJ2-5	-	15	-
TGTGCCAGCAGCCGGGGTGTTGTATCCTACGAGCAGTACTTC	CASSRGVVSYEQYF	TRBV13	TRBJ2-7	few	14	-
TGTGCCAGCAGCTCCAAAGGACTTTCGAACACCGGGGAGCTGTTTTTT	CASSSKGLSNTGELFF	TRBV7-3	TRBJ2-2	-	16	-
TGCAGTGCTAGGTGGACTCTCCAAGAGACCCAGTACTTC	CSARWTLQETQYF	TRBV20-1	TRBJ2-5	few	13	-
TGCAGTGCTCCCTTCCTTGGGGCAGGGGAGACCCAGTACTTC	CSAPFLGAGETQYF	TRBV20-1	TRBJ2-5	-	14	-
TGTGCCAGCAGTTTGGGCTTATCGGGGAGATTTGGTGAGCAGTTCTTC	CASSLGLSGRFGEQFF	TRBV28	TRBJ2-1	-	16	-
TGTGCCAGCAAGGAGGCTAGCGGGGGCGCCGGGGAGCTGTTTTTT	CASKEASGGAGELFF	TRBV2	TRBJ2-2	-	15	TRBD2
TGTGCCAGCAGCTTAACCGGGACTAGCGGGGTTAGGAATGAGCAGTTCTTC	CASSLTGTSGVRNEQFF	TRBV7-8	TRBJ2-1	many	17	TRBD2
TGTGCCAGCAGCATTAGCGGGGCCGCCTACAATGAGCAGTTCTTC	CASSISGAAYNEQFF	TRBV11-2	TRBJ2-1	few	15	TRBD2
TGTGCCAGCAGCCAAGACGCCAGGGGTTCCACTGAAGCTTTCTTT	CASSQDARGSTEAFF	TRBV3-1	TRBJ1-1	-	15	-